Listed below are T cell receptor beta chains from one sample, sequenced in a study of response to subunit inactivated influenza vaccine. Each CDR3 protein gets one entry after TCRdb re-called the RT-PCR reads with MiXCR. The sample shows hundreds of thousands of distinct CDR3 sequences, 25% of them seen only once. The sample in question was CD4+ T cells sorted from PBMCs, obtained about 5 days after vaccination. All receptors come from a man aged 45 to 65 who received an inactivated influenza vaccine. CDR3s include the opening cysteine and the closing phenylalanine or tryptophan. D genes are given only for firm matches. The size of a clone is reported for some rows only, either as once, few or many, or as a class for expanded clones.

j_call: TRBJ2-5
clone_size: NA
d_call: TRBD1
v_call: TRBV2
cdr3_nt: TGTGCCAGCAGTGTCAACCCCGGGACAGCAGAGACCCAGTACTTC
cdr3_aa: CASSVNPGTAETQYF

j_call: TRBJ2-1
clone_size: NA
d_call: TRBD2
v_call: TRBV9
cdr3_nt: TGTGCCAGCAGCGTAGGGCTAGCGGGGGTCGATGAGCAGTTCTTC
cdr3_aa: CASSVGLAGVDEQFF

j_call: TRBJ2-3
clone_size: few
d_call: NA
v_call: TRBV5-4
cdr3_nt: TGTGCCAGCAGCCCGTTCACCACCACAGATACGCAGTATTTT
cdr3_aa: CASSPFTTTDTQYF

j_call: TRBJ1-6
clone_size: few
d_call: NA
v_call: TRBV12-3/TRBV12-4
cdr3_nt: TGTGCCAGCAGTCCCGGGCCTCCCGGGAGTTCACCCCTCCACTTT
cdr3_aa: CASSPGPPGSSPLHF

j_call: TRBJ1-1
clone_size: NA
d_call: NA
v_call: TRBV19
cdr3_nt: TGTGCCAGTAGTGCCCCGGCACGCGCGAATACGGAAGCTTTCTTT
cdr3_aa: CASSAPARANTEAFF

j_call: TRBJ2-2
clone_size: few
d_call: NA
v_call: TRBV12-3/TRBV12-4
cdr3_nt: TGTGCCAGCAGTCCGCTGTTAACGGGGGAGCTGTTTTTT
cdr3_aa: CASSPLLTGELFF

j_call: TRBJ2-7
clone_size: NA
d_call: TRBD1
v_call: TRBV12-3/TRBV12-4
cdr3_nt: TGTGCCAGCAGTTTAGCGGGACAGGGGGCTGACGAGCAGTACTTC
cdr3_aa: CASSLAGQGADEQYF

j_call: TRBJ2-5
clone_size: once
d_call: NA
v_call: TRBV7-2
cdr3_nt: TGTGCCAGCAGCCGTGGCGGACTTGAGTACTTC
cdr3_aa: CASSRGGLEYF

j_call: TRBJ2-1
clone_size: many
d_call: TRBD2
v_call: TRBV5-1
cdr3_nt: TGTGCCAGCAGTCTCGGACTAGCGTACAATGAGCAGTTCTTC
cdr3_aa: CASSLGLAYNEQFF

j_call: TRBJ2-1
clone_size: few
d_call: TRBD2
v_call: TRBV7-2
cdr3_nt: TGTGCCAGCAGCACGAGGACTAGCCACAGAGGCAATGAGCAGTTCTTC
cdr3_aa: CASSTRTSHRGNEQFF

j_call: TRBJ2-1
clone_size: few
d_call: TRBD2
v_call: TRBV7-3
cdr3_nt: TGTGCCAGCAGGGATGGACTAGCGGGGTACAATGAGCAGTTCTTC
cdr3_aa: CASRDGLAGYNEQFF

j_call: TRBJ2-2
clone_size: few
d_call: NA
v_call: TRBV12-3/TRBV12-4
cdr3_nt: TGTGCCAGCAGCCGGACGGTCAACACCGGGGAGCTGTTTTTT
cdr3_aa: CASSRTVNTGELFF

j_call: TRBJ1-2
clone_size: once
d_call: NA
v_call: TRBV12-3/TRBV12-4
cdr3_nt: TGTGCCAGCAGCGATGACTTAAACTATGGCTACACCTTC
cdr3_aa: CASSDDLNYGYTF

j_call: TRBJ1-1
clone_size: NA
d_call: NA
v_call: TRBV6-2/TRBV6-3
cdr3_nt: TGTGCCAGCAGTTCGAACAGGTTCGCTGAAGCTTTCTTT
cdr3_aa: CASSSNRFAEAFF

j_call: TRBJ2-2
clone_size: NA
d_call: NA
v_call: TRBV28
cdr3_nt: TGTGCCAGCAGTCCCGGGTTCGCGAACACCGGGGAGCTGTTTTTT
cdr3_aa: CASSPGFANTGELFF

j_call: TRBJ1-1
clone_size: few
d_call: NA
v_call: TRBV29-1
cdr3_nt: TGCAGCGTTGATGCAGGCGAGATAAACACTGAAGCTTTCTTT
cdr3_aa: CSVDAGEINTEAFF

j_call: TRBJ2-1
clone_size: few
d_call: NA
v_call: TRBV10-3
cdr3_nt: TGTGCCACCCAGTCGGGGAATGAGCAGTTCTTC
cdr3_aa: CATQSGNEQFF

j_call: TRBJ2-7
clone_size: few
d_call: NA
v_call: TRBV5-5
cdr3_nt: TGTGCCAGCAGCTTGGGGGGCTCAGGGACCTACGAGCAGTACTTC
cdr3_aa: CASSLGGSGTYEQYF

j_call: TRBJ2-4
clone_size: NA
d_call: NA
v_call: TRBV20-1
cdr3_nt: TGCAGTGCTAGAGATCAGGGTATATTGAACATTCAGTACTTC
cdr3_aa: CSARDQGILNIQYF

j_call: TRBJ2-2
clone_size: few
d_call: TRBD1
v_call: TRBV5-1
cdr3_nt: TGCGCCAGCAGCGTCCGACAGGGGTCCGGGGAGCTGTTTTTT
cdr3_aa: CASSVRQGSGELFF

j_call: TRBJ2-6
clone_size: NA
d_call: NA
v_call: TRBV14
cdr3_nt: TGTGCCAGCAGCCAACTGCGTAGTGGGGCCAACGTCCTGACTTTC
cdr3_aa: CASSQLRSGANVLTF

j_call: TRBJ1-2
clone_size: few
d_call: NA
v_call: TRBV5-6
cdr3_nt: TGTGCCAGCAGCTCTAAGGGAGTCTCCTATGGCTACACCTTC
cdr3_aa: CASSSKGVSYGYTF

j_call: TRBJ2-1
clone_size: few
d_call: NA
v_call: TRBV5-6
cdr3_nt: TGTGCCAGCAGCTCCCTGACAGGCTCCTACAATGAGCAGTTCTTC
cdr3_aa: CASSSLTGSYNEQFF

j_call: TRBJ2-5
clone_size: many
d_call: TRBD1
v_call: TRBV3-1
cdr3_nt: TGTGCCAGCAGCCCGACAGGGGTAGAGACCCAGTACTTC
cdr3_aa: CASSPTGVETQYF

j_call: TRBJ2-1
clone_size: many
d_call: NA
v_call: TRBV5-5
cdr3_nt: TGTGCCAGCAGCTTAAGCGGGTTATCCTACAATGAGCAGTTCTTC
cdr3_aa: CASSLSGLSYNEQFF

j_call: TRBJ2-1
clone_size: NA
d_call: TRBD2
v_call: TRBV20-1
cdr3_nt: TGCAGTGCTAGAGACGGGACTAGCGGGAGTTCAAGGGCCTACAATGAGCAGTTCTTC
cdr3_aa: CSARDGTSGSSRAYNEQFF

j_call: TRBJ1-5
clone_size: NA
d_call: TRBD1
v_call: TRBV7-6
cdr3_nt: TGTGCCAGCAGCTTAGGGACAGGTAGCGGTCAGCCCCAGCATTTT
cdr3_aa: CASSLGTGSGQPQHF

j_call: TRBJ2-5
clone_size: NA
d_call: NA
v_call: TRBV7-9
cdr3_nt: TGTGCCAGCAGCTTAGGGGCAGTCTACCAAGAGACCCAGTACTTC
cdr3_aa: CASSLGAVYQETQYF

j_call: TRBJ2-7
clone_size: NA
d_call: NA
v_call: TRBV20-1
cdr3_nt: TGCAGTGCTAGAGATCTCCAGGACACCCTTTTCGAGCAGTACTTC
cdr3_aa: CSARDLQDTLFEQYF

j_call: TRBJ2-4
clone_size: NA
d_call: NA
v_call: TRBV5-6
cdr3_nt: TGTGCCAGCAGCCACCGAGGGACACCAGGGATTCAGTACTTC
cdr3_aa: CASSHRGTPGIQYF

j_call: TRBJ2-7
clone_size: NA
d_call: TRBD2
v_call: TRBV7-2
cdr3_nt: TGTGCCAGCAGCTTAGTTTCGGGGAGGGACCTTCCCTACGAGCAGTACTTC
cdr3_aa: CASSLVSGRDLPYEQYF

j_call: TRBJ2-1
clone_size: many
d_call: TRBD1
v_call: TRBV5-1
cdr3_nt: TGCGCCAGCAGCGAACGAAAGGCAGGGGGCCTCGATGAGCAGTTCTTC
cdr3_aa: CASSERKAGGLDEQFF

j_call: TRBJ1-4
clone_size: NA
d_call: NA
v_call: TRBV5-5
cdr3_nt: TGTGCCAGCAGCTTGGCCAGTAGTGCAACTAATGAAAAACTGTTTTTT
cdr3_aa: CASSLASSATNEKLFF

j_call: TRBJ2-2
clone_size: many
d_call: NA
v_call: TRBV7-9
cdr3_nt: TGTGCCAGCAGCCCATTGGACAGATCTCACACCGGGGAGCTGTTTTTT
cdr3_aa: CASSPLDRSHTGELFF

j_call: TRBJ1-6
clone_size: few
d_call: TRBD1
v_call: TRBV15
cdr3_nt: TGTGCCACCAGTCGGACAGGCTATGATTCACCCCTCCACTTT
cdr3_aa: CATSRTGYDSPLHF

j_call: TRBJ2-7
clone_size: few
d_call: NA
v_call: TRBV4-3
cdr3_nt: TGCGCCAGCAGGGGGGACCTCAAGGTCCACGAGCAGTACTTC
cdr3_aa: CASRGDLKVHEQYF

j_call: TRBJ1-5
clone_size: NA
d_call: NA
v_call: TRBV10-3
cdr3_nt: TGTGCCATCAGCCGGGACCAAAATCAGCCCCAGCATTTT
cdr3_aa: CAISRDQNQPQHF

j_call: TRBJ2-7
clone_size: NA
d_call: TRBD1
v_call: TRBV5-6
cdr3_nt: TGTGCCAGCAGCTTCAGCCGGGCAGGGGGCTACGAGCAGTACTTC
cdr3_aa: CASSFSRAGGYEQYF

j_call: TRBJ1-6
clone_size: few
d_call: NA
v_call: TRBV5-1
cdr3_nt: TGCGCCAGCAGCTTGCTGGCAGGTAATTCACCCCTCCACTTT
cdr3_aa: CASSLLAGNSPLHF

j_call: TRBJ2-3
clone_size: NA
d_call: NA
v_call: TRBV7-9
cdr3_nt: TGTGCCAGCAGCTTATTAGGATGGATGCAGTATTTT
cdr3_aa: CASSLLGWMQYF

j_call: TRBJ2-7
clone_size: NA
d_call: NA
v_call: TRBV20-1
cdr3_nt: TGCAGTGCAACCACACCGGGGCAGGGCTACGAGCAGTACTTC
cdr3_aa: CSATTPGQGYEQYF

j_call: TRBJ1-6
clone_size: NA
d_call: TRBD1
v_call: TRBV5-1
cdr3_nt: TGCGCCAGCAGCACTACAGGGGCTCACAATTCACCCCTCCACTTT
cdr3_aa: CASSTTGAHNSPLHF

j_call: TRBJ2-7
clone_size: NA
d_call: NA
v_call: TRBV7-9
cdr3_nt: TGTGCCAGCAGCTTAGAGGGGCCAGGTCCGGCCTACGAGCAGTACTTC
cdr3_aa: CASSLEGPGPAYEQYF

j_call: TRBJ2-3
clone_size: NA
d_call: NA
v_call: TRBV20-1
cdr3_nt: TGCAGTGCTAGGAGAAAGACTAGCACAGATACGCAGTATTTT
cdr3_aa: CSARRKTSTDTQYF

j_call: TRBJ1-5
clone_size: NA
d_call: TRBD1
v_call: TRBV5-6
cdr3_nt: TGTGCCAGCAGCTCTAGACAGGGACTTCAGCCCCAGCATTTT
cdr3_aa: CASSSRQGLQPQHF

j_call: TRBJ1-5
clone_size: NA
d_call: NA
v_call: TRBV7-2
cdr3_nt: TGTGCCAGCAGACGTTCAGGGCGTGAGCCCCAGCATTTT
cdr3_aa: CASRRSGREPQHF

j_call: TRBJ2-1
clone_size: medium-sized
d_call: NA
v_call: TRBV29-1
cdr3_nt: TGCAGCGTTGGGTGGGATTGGGTTTACAATGAGCAGTTCTTC
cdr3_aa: CSVGWDWVYNEQFF

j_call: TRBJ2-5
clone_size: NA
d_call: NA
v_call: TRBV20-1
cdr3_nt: TGCAGTGCTAGAGGCCCGACGGGCAGGGAGACCCAGTACTTC
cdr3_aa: CSARGPTGRETQYF

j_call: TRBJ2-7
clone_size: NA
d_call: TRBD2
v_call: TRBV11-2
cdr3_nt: TGTGCCAGCAGCTACCCCCGACTAGCGGGGACCTCCTACGAGCAGTACTTC
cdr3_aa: CASSYPRLAGTSYEQYF

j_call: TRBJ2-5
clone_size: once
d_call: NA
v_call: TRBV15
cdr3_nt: TGTGCCACCAGCAGAGATCGGGGGAATTTCCAAGAGACCCAGTACTTC
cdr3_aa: CATSRDRGNFQETQYF

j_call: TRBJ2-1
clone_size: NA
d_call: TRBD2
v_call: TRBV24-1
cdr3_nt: TGTGCCACCAGTGATCTAGTAGCGGGGAGCAATGAGCAGTTCTTC
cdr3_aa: CATSDLVAGSNEQFF

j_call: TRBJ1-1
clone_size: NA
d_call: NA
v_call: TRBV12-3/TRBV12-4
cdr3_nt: TGTGCCAGCAGTCCTCGGACAGATGCTGAAGCTTTCTTT
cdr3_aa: CASSPRTDAEAFF

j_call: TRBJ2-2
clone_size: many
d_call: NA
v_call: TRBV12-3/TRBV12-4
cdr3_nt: TGTGCCAGCAGGTACACCGGGGAGCTGTTTTTT
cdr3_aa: CASRYTGELFF